The 32 T cell receptor beta chains listed next were all sequenced from one sample in a study of glioma-infiltrating T cells after dendritic cell vaccination. Assay: immunoSEQ multiplex PCR; the TCRdb copy retains only in-frame clones and omits some. The sample shows some 90,000 clones, 75% to 85% of them seen only once. Time point denoted: after dendritic cell vaccination, including at tumor progression/relapse. The starting material was blood, obtained after dendritic cell vaccination. The receptors derive from a human donor with glioblastoma.

This chain uses TRBV2 with TRBJ2-1; tentatively, D is TRBD2 (5 bases). The V end was cut by 8 bases, the J end by 0 bases, with 14 bases between. This CDR3 is built from 15 residues. The germline V gene encodes CDR1 SNHLY and CDR2 FYNNEI. DNA for the CDR3: TGTGCCAGCGGCCCTATGGCGGGCTCCTACAATGAGCAGTTCTTC. Translating gives CASGPMAGSYNEQFF. Using reference TRBV2 and TRBJ2-1 for the parts outside the CDR3, the full variable domain is EPEVTQTPSHQVTQMGQEVILRCVPISNHLYFYWYRQILGQKVEFLVSFYNNEISEKSEIFDDQFSVERPDGSNFTLKIRSTKLEDSAMYFCASGPMAGSYNEQFFGPGTRLTVL.

This clone was detected only once. The J gene is TRBJ1-3, the V gene TRBV9, with a tentative D call TRBD1 (5 bases). CDR3 size: 14 residues. From germline, CDR1 is SGDLS and CDR2 YYNGEE. V was shortened by 0 bases and J by 9 bases, with 13 bases between the two germline ends. The CDR3 DNA reads TGTGCCAGCAGCGTAGAAGGCGCCGGGGGCACCATATATTTT. Protein product: CASSVEGAGGTIYF.

The chain joins TRBV30 to TRBJ1-2; 9 bases fit TRBD1. The CDR3 is 13 amino acids. J lost 7 bases, V lost 3 bases, and 6 bases had no gene match. Germline V lookup: CDR1 GTSNPN, CDR2 SVGIG (reference sequence). The DNA of the CDR3 is TGTGCCTGGAGCCTACAGGGGGCTAGTGGCTACACCTTC. Translated: CAWSLQGASGYTF.

The chain employs TRBV2 and TRBJ2-1, with D possibly being TRBD2 (6 bases). Per the germline V gene, CDR1 is SNHLY and CDR2 is FYNNEI. The CDR3 length is 12 residues. V lost 3 bases, J lost 10 bases, and 10 bases lay in between. CDR3 region: CASSETSIEQFF. CDR3 nucleotide sequence: TGTGCCAGCAGTGAGACTAGTATCGAGCAGTTCTTC.

On this clone: The sample holds other DNA sequences that translate to the same CDR3. The gene calls are TRBV30 and TRBJ1-1; a weak D match, TRBD1 (5 bases). Trimming pared 4 bases from V and 3 bases from J, leaving 12 bases between. From germline, CDR1 is GTSNPN and CDR2 SVGIG (reference sequence). This CDR3 is 13 amino acids long. This CDR3 is CAWMGGPHTEAFF. DNA for the CDR3: TGTGCCTGGATGGGGGGACCACACACTGAAGCTTTCTTT.

Only one count was recorded for this clone. The chain is built from TRBV19 and TRBJ1-2, with D perhaps matching TRBD1 (6 bases). CDR1 and CDR2 from the germline V gene are LNHDA and SQIVND (reference sequence). The CDR3 contains 13 residues. V lost 5 bases, J lost 4 bases, and 11 bases lay in between. The CDR3 region has the DNA TGTGCCAGTAGTCCTACGGACAGCTATGGCTACACCTTC. Protein: CASSPTDSYGYTF.

The chain carries TRBV11-2 and TRBJ2-5, with D tentatively TRBD1 (6 bases). The V end lost 5 bases, the J end lost 1 base, and 8 bases lay between the germline ends. Looked up from germline, CDR1 is SGHAT and CDR2 is FQNNGV. The CDR3 totals 13 residues. The chain's CDR3 is CASSRQVQETQYF. In DNA, the CDR3 is TGTGCCAGCAGCCGACAGGTCCAAGAGACCCAGTACTTC.

The V gene is TRBV29-1, the J gene TRBJ2-2; the D gene is possibly TRBD1 (5 bases). The ends were cut back, 2 bases at V and 6 bases at J, with 13 bases in the middle. This CDR3 spans 14 amino acids. Germline V CDR1 and CDR2: SQVTM, ANQGSEA. The CDR3 loop reads CSVELYQGPGELFF. In nucleotides, the CDR3 is TGCAGCGTTGAATTATATCAGGGCCCCGGGGAGCTGTTTTTT.

J is TRBJ2-2 and V is TRBV5-6; the match to TRBD2 covers 11 bases. The V and J ends lost 3 bases and 5 bases, in that order; junction bases with no gene match: 6. From germline, CDR1 is SGHDT and CDR2 YYEEEE. The CDR3 is 16 amino acids. The CDR3 bases are TGTGCCAGCAGCTCGTATACTAGCGGGAGTACCGGGGAGCTGTTTTTT. Its translation is CASSSYTSGSTGELFF.

This chain connects TRBV27 to TRBJ1-2, with 9 bases aligning to TRBD1. The V segment lost 3 bases and the J segment 4 bases; nucleotides outside the gene matches: 12. This CDR3 spans 17 amino acids. Germline-derived CDR1 and CDR2 are MNHEY and SMNVEV (reference sequence). The CDR3 nucleotides read TGTGCCAGCAGTTTCGGGACAGGGTGGTCCTCCCTCTATGGCTACACCTTC. Encoded protein: CASSFGTGWSSLYGYTF.

The V call is TRBV18, the J call TRBJ1-1; D perhaps matches TRBD1 (5 bases). The CDR3 length is 15 residues. Trimming cost V 3 bases and J 0 bases, with 11 bases left between them. Germline lookup yields CDR1 KGHSH and CDR2 LQKENI. CDR3 protein: CASSPGQLMNTEAFF. The CDR3 coding sequence is TGTGCCAGCTCACCCGGACAACTCATGAACACTGAAGCTTTCTTT.

This clone was detected many times. The chain recombines TRBV10-2 with TRBJ2-7; the match to TRBD2 covers 14 bases. CDR3 length: 17 amino acids. The J segment lost 4 bases and the V segment lost 3 bases, leaving 8 bases of the junction unmatched. From germline, CDR1 is WSHSY and CDR2 SAAADI. CDR3 DNA sequence: TGCGCCAGCAGTGACTCTGGACTAGCGGGAGGACGGTACGAGCAGTACGTC. Translating gives CASSDSGLAGGRYEQYV.

The genes are TRBV6-1 and TRBJ2-7, with D possibly matching TRBD2 (6 bases). Trimming pared 6 bases from V and 2 bases from J, leaving 14 bases between. CDR1 is MNHNS, CDR2 SASEGT, per germline. This CDR3 contains 14 residues. CDR3 coding DNA: TGTGCCAGCAGCCCTCGGGGCGGGACCTACGAGCAGTACTTC. Residues: CASSPRGGTYEQYF.

The V and J genes are TRBV21-1 and TRBJ2-7; the D call TRBD1 from the table was never checked on the DNA. TRBV21-1 is a known pseudogene. The CDR3 runs 16 residues. The CDR3 nucleotides are TGTGCCAGCAGCAAAGCGCTGGAGCAGGGGAAGTACGAGCAGTACTTC. Translated, it gives CASSKALEQGKYEQYF.

This sequence joins TRBV5-1 and TRBJ1-5, with 8 nucleotides matching TRBD1. The CDR3 is 16 amino acids. From germline, CDR1 is SGHRS and CDR2 YFSETQ. The trim removed 2 bases at V and 5 bases at J, leaving 9 bases unmatched. CDR3 bases: TGCGCCAGCAGCTTTCTTCCGGGACAGGCCTATCAGCCCCAGCATTTT. It yields the protein CASSFLPGQAYQPQHF.

This clone has just a few counts. This chain joins TRBV6-1 and TRBJ1-3, with 7 bases aligning to TRBD1. CDR1 and CDR2 (germline): MNHNS, SASEGT. The CDR3 consists of 14 residues. With V trimmed by 6 bases and J by 2 bases, 4 bases remained unmatched. The CDR3 sequence: CASRTGPAGNTIYF. CDR3 nucleotide sequence: TGTGCCAGCAGGACAGGGCCCGCTGGAAACACCATATATTTT.

V gene TRBV6-6 combines with J gene TRBJ2-1; D unclear. Trimming removed 0 bases at V and 0 bases at J, with 6 bases between. From germline, CDR1 is MNHNY and CDR2 SVGAGI (reference sequence). There are 15 residues in the CDR3. CDR3 residues: CASSYSVSSYNEQFF. The CDR3 DNA follows: TGTGCCAGCAGTTACTCGGTGAGCTCCTACAATGAGCAGTTCTTC.

The chain combines TRBV5-1 with TRBJ1-5; 7 nucleotides match TRBD1. Germline V gene data show CDR1 as SGHRS and CDR2 as YFSETQ. This CDR3 contains 14 residues. The junction had 9 bases not matched to a gene; V was cut back by 3 bases and J by 9 bases. The CDR3 DNA sequence: TGCGCCAGCAGCTCAGGGGGAGAATCGCGGCCCCAGCATTTT. Translated, it gives CASSSGGESRPQHF.

This clone appeared a few times. The rearrangement joins TRBV7-2 to TRBJ1-5, with 8 bases matching TRBD1. With 4 bases clipped from V and 3 bases from J, the junction kept 5 bases outside the gene matches. The length of the CDR3 is 15 residues. Germline loops: CDR1 SGHTA, CDR2 FQGNSA. The CDR3 loop reads CASSSTGVSNQPQHF. The CDR3 nucleotides are TGTGCCAGCAGCTCGACAGGGGTATCCAATCAGCCCCAGCATTTT. Variable domain in full (rest from reference TRBV7-2 and TRBJ1-5): GAGVSQSPSNKVTEKGKDVELRCDPISGHTALYWYRQSLGQGLEFLIYFQGNSAPDKSGLPSDRFSAERTGGSVSTLTIQRTQQEDSAVYLCASSSTGVSNQPQHFGDGTRLSIL.

The CDR3 spells CASSPQGAVREKLFF. The CDR3 region has the DNA TGTGCCAGCAGCCCACAAGGGGCGGTGCGTGAAAAACTGTTTTTT. The chain links TRBV6-5 to TRBJ1-4; D is possibly TRBD1 (5 bases). CDR3 length: 15 amino acids. With 6 bases removed from V and 7 bases from J, the gap between germline ends came to 18 bases. The V gene's germline CDR1 is MNHEY and CDR2 SVGAGI.

The chain joins TRBV5-5 to TRBJ2-5; 11 bases are shared with TRBD1. The CDR3 is made up of 15 amino acids. Germline trimming cut 0 bases from V and 5 bases from J; bases unmatched to any gene: 3. Germline V CDR1 and CDR2: SGHKS, YYEKEE (reference sequence). The DNA of the CDR3 is TGTGCCAGCAGCTTGGAAGGACAGGGGGCTGAGACCCAGTACTTC. Encoded protein: CASSLEGQGAETQYF.

The V and J genes are TRBV4-1 and TRBJ2-5; 8 bases map to TRBD2. V was pared by 0 bases and J by 4 bases, with 4 bases of the junction left unmatched. The CDR3 loop spans 15 amino acids. CDR1 is MGHRA, CDR2 YSYEKL, per germline. Here the CDR3 reads CASSQDPGGGETQYF. Here the CDR3 DNA reads TGCGCCAGCAGCCAAGATCCGGGAGGGGGAGAGACCCAGTACTTC.

This clone was detected a few times. The chain uses TRBV6-4 and TRBJ2-3, with D maybe TRBD1 (6 bases). The V end lost 6 bases, the J end lost 5 bases, and 12 bases lay between the germline ends. Germline loops: CDR1 MRHNA, CDR2 SNTAGT. The CDR3 contains 13 residues. This CDR3 is CASSSGAEDTQYF. For the CDR3, the DNA is TGTGCCAGCAGCTCAGGGGCGGAAGATACGCAGTATTTT.

The CDR3 DNA follows: TGCGCCAGCAGCCCGGGGGAAAGGGCAGAGACCCAGTACTTC. Its translation: CASSPGERAETQYF. J is TRBJ2-5 and V is TRBV5-1, with D possibly matching TRBD2 (6 bases). The CDR3 covers 14 residues. Per germline, CDR1 SGHRS and CDR2 YFSETQ. Trimming shortened V by 4 bases and J by 4 bases, and 14 bases separated the two germline ends. The full variable domain, in which reference TRBV5-1 and TRBJ2-5 provide the parts outside the CDR3, is KAGVTQTPRYLIKTRGQQVTLSCSPISGHRSVSWYQQTPGQGLQFLFEYFSETQRNKGNFPGRFSGRQFSNSRSEMNVSTLELGDSALYLCASSPGERAETQYFGPGTRLLVL.

The CDR3 bases are TGTGCCAGCTCACCAGAGTCGGGCGGGAGGGGCAATGAGCAGTTCTTC. Amino acid sequence: CASSPESGGRGNEQFF. The genes are TRBV18 and TRBJ2-1; 9 positions agree with TRBD2. The CDR3 sequence is 16 residues long. Germline values: CDR1 KGHSH, CDR2 LQKENI. With 2 bases clipped from V and 6 bases from J, the junction kept 8 bases outside the gene matches.

The CDR3 bases are TGTGCCAGCAGTGACCGGACTATCACAGATACGCAGTATTTT. Translating gives CASSDRTITDTQYF. The J gene is TRBJ2-3, the V gene TRBV2; tentatively, D is TRBD2 (6 bases). The CDR3 runs to 14 residues. CDR1 and CDR2 (germline): SNHLY, FYNNEI. Trimming took 3 bases from V and 2 from J, leaving 9 bases between them.

This chain connects TRBV18 to TRBJ1-1; TRBD1 might be the D (6 bases). This CDR3 contains 15 residues. Trimming removed 5 bases at V and 1 base at J, with 14 bases between. The germline V gene has CDR1 KGHSH and CDR2 LQKENI. The CDR3 DNA sequence: TGTGCCAGCTCATGGGGACATCGGGCGAACACTGAAGCTTTCTTT. Protein product: CASSWGHRANTEAFF.

The chain employs TRBV9 and TRBJ2-1; tentatively, D is TRBD2 (5 bases). Trimming cost V 4 bases and J 9 bases, with 17 bases left between them. This CDR3 region has 14 residues. CDR1 is SGDLS and CDR2 is YYNGEE in the germline V gene. CDR3 sequence (DNA): TGTGCCAGCAGCTACACGGAGCGGAGTGGTGAGCAGTTCTTC. This gives the protein CASSYTERSGEQFF.

The chain recombines TRBV5-1 with TRBJ2-3, with D possibly being TRBD1 (6 bases). The CDR3 covers 17 residues. CDR1 is SGHRS, CDR2 YFSETQ, per germline. V shed 4 bases and J shed 0 bases, with 18 bases lying between them. CDR3 loop: CASSTGQGFISTDTQYF. The DNA of the CDR3 is TGCGCCAGCAGCACGGGACAAGGGTTTATTAGCACAGATACGCAGTATTTT.

This clone was seen more than once but under ten times. The chain uses TRBV5-4 and TRBJ2-1; TRBD1 agrees at 9 bases. Germline CDR1 reads SGHNT; CDR2 reads YYREEE (reference sequence). Losses at the gene ends were 3 bases for V and 4 bases for J; bases not matched to a gene: 5. The length of the CDR3 is 15 residues. The CDR3 is CASSSGQGRYNEQFF. DNA of the CDR3: TGTGCCAGCAGCTCCGGACAGGGGCGGTACAATGAGCAGTTCTTC.

The chain joins TRBV5-6 to TRBJ1-2, with 12 bases that match TRBD1. This CDR3 has 13 amino acids. V lost 4 bases, J lost 8 bases, and 3 bases stayed unmatched. Per the germline V gene, CDR1 is SGHDT and CDR2 is YYEEEE. This CDR3 is CASSRDRGRGYTF. CDR3 bases: TGTGCCAGCAGCCGGGACAGGGGGCGAGGCTACACCTTC.

CDR3 protein: CASSRIAGTVYYEQYV. The CDR3 coding sequence is TGCGCCAGCAGCCGCATAGCCGGGACAGTATACTACGAGCAGTACGTC. This chain connects TRBV4-1 to TRBJ2-7; 7 nucleotides line up with TRBD1. This CDR3 comprises 16 residues. CDR1 MGHRA and CDR2 YSYEKL come from the germline V gene. V gave up 4 bases and J gave up 3 bases; unmatched junction bases: 12.